This entry lists 32 T cell receptor beta chains sequenced from one sample in a study of cytomegalovirus exposure and HLA in healthy donors. The PCR had 60 Vbeta and 13 Jbeta primers. The assay was immunoSEQ multiplex PCR, and TCRdb's table has in-frame clones only and misses some. The sample carries about 160,000 clones, around 72% recorded once. The specimen was PBMCs. The receptors stem from a man aged 35 to 55 in good health and CMV-seropositive.

J is TRBJ1-2 and V is TRBV7-8; D gene uncertain. The CDR3 spans 12 residues. Per germline, CDR1 SGHVS and CDR2 FQNEAQ. With 4 bases removed from V and 8 bases from J, the gap between germline ends came to 11 bases. Here the CDR3 DNA reads TGTGCCAGCAGCTCCCGGGAGATAGGCTACACCTTC. Its protein is CASSSREIGYTF.

The rearrangement links TRBV5-4 to TRBJ2-5, with 8 bases aligning to TRBD2. Germline V lookup: CDR1 SGHNT, CDR2 YYREEE (reference sequence). Trimming took 6 bases from V and 5 from J; bases not matched to a gene: 6. The CDR3 is made up of 13 amino acids. The CDR3 spells CASNSGDVETQYF. As DNA, the CDR3 is TGTGCCAGCAATAGCGGGGACGTGGAGACCCAGTACTTC.

The chain couples TRBV6-1 to TRBJ1-5; possible D gene TRBD1, 5 bases. This CDR3 comprises 17 residues. V lost 2 bases, J lost 0 bases, and 14 bases lay in between. Per germline, CDR1 MNHNS and CDR2 SASEGT. CDR3 sequence (DNA): TGTGCCAGCAGTGAATCTTCTAGCGGGGCTAGCAATCAGCCCCAGCATTTT. It encodes CASSESSSGASNQPQHF.

This clone was seen once. The gene calls are TRBV7-6 and TRBJ2-3; 10 nucleotides match TRBD2. The CDR3 is 15 residues long. The trim removed 1 base at V and 10 bases at J, leaving 8 bases unmatched. In germline, CDR1 is SGHVS, CDR2 FNYEAQ. CDR3 amino acids: CASSLEVASGGAQYF. CDR3 bases: TGTGCCAGCAGCTTAGAGGTGGCTAGCGGGGGTGCGCAGTATTTT. The full variable domain, with the rest looked up from reference TRBV7-6 and TRBJ2-3, is GAGVSQSPRYKVTKRGQDVALRCDPISGHVSLYWYRQALGQGPEFLTYFNYEAQQDKSGLPNDRFSAERPEGSISTLTIQRTEQRDSAMYRCASSLEVASGGAQYFGPGTRLTVL.

The chain combines TRBV4-1 with TRBJ1-1, with D hard to call. V was trimmed by 1 base and J by 3 bases, leaving 9 bases between them. The CDR3 consists of 14 residues. The germline V gene encodes CDR1 MGHRA and CDR2 YSYEKL. CDR3 protein: CASSQVAEHTEAFF. The CDR3 DNA reads as TGCGCCAGCAGCCAAGTGGCGGAACACACTGAAGCTTTCTTT.

The CDR3 reads CASSYTGAAGYTF. The CDR3 DNA sequence: TGTGCCAGCAGCTATACAGGGGCGGCTGGCTACACCTTC. The chain has TRBV11-2 and TRBJ1-2, with 7 bases that match TRBD1. The trim removed 4 bases at V and 7 bases at J, leaving 6 bases unmatched. Germline V gives CDR1 SGHAT, CDR2 FQNNGV. This CDR3 has 13 amino acids.

The chain combines TRBV7-2 with TRBJ2-5; D gene uncertain. Between the trimmed V and J ends, which lost 1 base and 4 bases, there was a span of 13 bases. Germline CDR1 SGHTA, CDR2 FQGNSA. There are 15 residues in the CDR3. The CDR3, as DNA: TGTGCCAGCAGCTTAGATCTGAGGATAAGAGAGACCCAGTACTTC. Its protein product is CASSLDLRIRETQYF.

This clone has just a few counts. This rearrangement joins TRBV6-1 to TRBJ1-4, with 12 bases lining up with TRBD1. Germline V lookup: CDR1 MNHNS, CDR2 SASEGT. The CDR3 consists of 15 residues. Trimming cost V 11 bases and J 5 bases; bases outside gene matches: 9. CDR3 bases: TGTGCCTACGGGGACAGGGGGCTTACGAATGAAAAACTGTTTTTT. This codes for CAYGDRGLTNEKLFF.

V gene TRBV4-1 combines with J gene TRBJ1-6, with a weak D call TRBD1 (5 bases). Trimming pared 1 base from V and 4 bases from J, leaving 5 bases between. CDR3 length equals 14 residues. Germline V gene sequence: CDR1 MGHRA, CDR2 YSYEKL. The CDR3 is CASSQGQYNSPLHF. DNA for the CDR3: TGCGCCAGCAGCCAAGGACAGTATAATTCACCCCTCCACTTT.

This chain connects TRBV5-1 to TRBJ1-2; possible D gene TRBD1, 6 bases. The CDR3 has 13 amino acids. Between the trimmed V and J ends, which lost 1 base and 8 bases, there was a span of 12 bases. The germline gives CDR1 SGHRS, CDR2 YFSETQ. The CDR3 loop reads CASSLTGTRGYTF. The CDR3 coding sequence is TGCGCCAGCAGCTTGACTGGGACACGAGGCTACACCTTC.

This rearrangement joins TRBV13 to TRBJ2-7, with TRBD2 matching 9 bases. The length of the CDR3 is 14 residues. Germline values: CDR1 PRHDT, CDR2 FYEKMQ (reference sequence). The trim removed 5 bases at V and 6 bases at J, leaving 8 bases unmatched. CDR3 loop: CASSPGGGASEQYF. The CDR3 bases are TGTGCCAGCAGCCCCGGCGGGGGGGCAAGCGAGCAGTACTTC.

This chain connects TRBV5-4 to TRBJ1-1, with D possibly being TRBD1 (6 bases). Germline loops: CDR1 SGHNT, CDR2 YYREEE (reference sequence). The V end lost 7 bases, the J end lost 1 base, and 14 bases lay between the germline ends. The CDR3 totals 14 residues. CDR3 DNA: TGTGCCAGCCGCCGGGACACTTCGAACACTGAAGCTTTCTTT. This translates into CASRRDTSNTEAFF.

V and J are TRBV6-5 and TRBJ2-1, with 7 bases aligning to TRBD1. V lost 6 bases and J lost 6; bases outside the gene matches: 11. The CDR3 extends over 15 amino acids. The germline CDR1 and CDR2 sequences are MNHEY and SVGAGI. In DNA form, the CDR3 reads TGTGCCAGCAGGCGACAGGGTGTGTTGCTCAATGAGCAGTTCTTC. The encoded protein is CASRRQGVLLNEQFF.

This clone was recorded only once. This sequence joins TRBV7-9 and TRBJ2-1, with 7 bases identical to TRBD2. There are 15 residues in the CDR3. J lost 8 bases, V lost 4 bases, and 11 bases had no gene match. The germline V gene has CDR1 SEHNR and CDR2 FQNEAQ (reference sequence). The CDR3 sequence is CASSSGRGVKDEQFF. CDR3 in DNA: TGTGCCAGCAGCTCGGGACGGGGGGTTAAAGATGAGCAGTTCTTC.

The chain couples TRBV18 to TRBJ1-1; D not certain. The CDR3 length is 15 residues. Trimming took 3 bases from V and 4 from J, leaving 15 bases between them. Germline CDR1 KGHSH, CDR2 LQKENI. The CDR3 here is CASSPIGLEVTEAFF. CDR3 in DNA: TGTGCCAGCTCACCCATAGGTTTGGAGGTCACTGAAGCTTTCTTT.

The V call is TRBV2, the J call TRBJ2-7, with 12 bases that match TRBD2. Germline CDR1 is SNHLY and CDR2 is FYNNEI. The CDR3 covers 13 residues. V shed 8 bases, J shed 2 bases, and the junction held 1 base outside the gene matches. This chain's CDR3 is CASRTSGAYEQYF. CDR3 bases: TGTGCCAGCCGGACTAGCGGGGCCTACGAGCAGTACTTC.

The chain employs TRBV4-2 and TRBJ2-4, with a tentative D call TRBD2 (6 bases). The CDR3 sequence is 14 residues long. Between the trimmed V and J ends, which lost 1 base and 7 bases, there was a span of 11 bases. Germline loops: CDR1 LGHNA, CDR2 YNFKEQ. The CDR3 DNA is TGTGCCAGCAGCCAAGCACTAGCACGGAACATTCAGTACTTC. Its translation is CASSQALARNIQYF.

The CDR3 sequence: CASSTRDFLGYTF. The CDR3 bases are TGTGCCAGCAGTACACGGGACTTCTTAGGCTACACCTTC. The chain has TRBV27 and TRBJ1-2; the D gene is possibly TRBD1 (5 bases). The V end was cut by 5 bases, the J end by 8 bases, with 15 bases between. The length of the CDR3 is 13 residues. The germline gives CDR1 MNHEY, CDR2 SMNVEV (reference sequence).

There are a few counts of this clone. The gene calls are TRBV7-2 and TRBJ2-5; 7 bases align to TRBD2. Germline CDR1 SGHTA, CDR2 FQGNSA. This CDR3 spans 13 amino acids. The V and J ends lost 6 bases and 9 bases, in that order; junction bases with no gene match: 10. This CDR3 is CASRGEGSVAQYF. DNA of the CDR3: TGTGCCAGCAGGGGGGAGGGGAGCGTGGCCCAGTACTTC.

For the CDR3, the DNA is TGTGCCAGCACCCAAAACACTGAAGCTTTCTTT. Protein: CASTQNTEAFF. The chain carries TRBV21-1 and TRBJ1-1; whether TRBD1, the table's D call, matches the DNA was not checked. TRBV21-1 is designated a pseudogene. The CDR3 covers 11 residues.

The chain carries TRBV7-2 and TRBJ1-1; D unclear. Trimming took 0 bases from V and 1 from J, leaving 6 bases between them. Germline CDR1 SGHTA, CDR2 FQGNSA. This CDR3 comprises 14 residues. DNA of the CDR3: TGTGCCAGCAGCTTAGCGCTATGGAACACTGAAGCTTTCTTT. Its translation is CASSLALWNTEAFF.

The V call is TRBV10-3, the J call TRBJ2-7; D is possibly TRBD1 (6 bases). Looked up from germline, CDR1 is ENHRY and CDR2 is SYGVKD. This CDR3 spans 12 amino acids. V was shortened by 6 bases and J by 6 bases, with 12 bases between the two germline ends. Written as DNA, the CDR3 is TGTGCCATCAGGGAGACAGGAACCGAGCAGTACTTC. This sequence encodes CAIRETGTEQYF.

The chain couples TRBV6-1 to TRBJ2-3, with TRBD2 identical over 13 bases. Trimming took 6 bases from V and 5 from J; bases not matched to a gene: 5. This CDR3 is built from 15 residues. Germline-derived CDR1 and CDR2 are MNHNS and SASEGT. In nucleotides, the CDR3 is TGTGCCAGCAGATTACTAGCGGGGGGGGGAGATACGCAGTATTTT. Protein sequence: CASRLLAGGGDTQYF.

The chain carries TRBV7-9 and TRBJ1-6, with a weak D call TRBD1 (6 bases). V lost 2 bases to trimming and J lost 7 bases, with 9 bases between them. This CDR3 region has 14 residues. Germline lookup yields CDR1 SEHNR and CDR2 FQNEAQ (reference sequence). CDR3 nucleotide sequence: TGTGCCAGCAGCTTATTACAGGGCAATTCACCCCTCCACTTT. The encoded protein is CASSLLQGNSPLHF.

The V call is TRBV23-1, the J call TRBJ2-4; tentative D call: TRBD2 (5 bases). TRBV23-1 is noted as an ORF with a role that remains uncertain. The CDR3 is 15 residues long. Trimming cost V 6 bases and J 4 bases, with 16 bases left between them. The CDR3 DNA sequence: TGCGCCAGCAGCGAACCCCCGGGATCAAAAAACATTCAGTACTTC. The encoded protein is CASSEPPGSKNIQYF.

The chain carries TRBV19 and TRBJ1-4; 9 nucleotides align to TRBD1. CDR1 LNHDA and CDR2 SQIVND come from the germline V gene (reference sequence). The CDR3 runs 14 residues. CDR3 residues: CATAETGGSEKLFF. The CDR3 bases are TGTGCAACCGCCGAGACAGGGGGAAGTGAAAAACTGTTTTTT.

The rearrangement links TRBV5-1 to TRBJ2-1; 8 nucleotides match TRBD1. The J segment lost 9 bases and the V segment lost 4 bases, leaving 9 bases of the junction unmatched. Germline values: CDR1 SGHRS, CDR2 YFSETQ. The CDR3 consists of 14 residues. The CDR3 here is CASSKDRVQVEQFF. The CDR3 coding sequence is TGCGCCAGCAGCAAGGACAGGGTGCAGGTTGAGCAGTTCTTC.

CDR3 bases: TGCGCCAGCAGCCACCCGGGAACAGATACGCAGTATTTT. It encodes CASSHPGTDTQYF. The J gene is TRBJ2-3, the V gene TRBV4-3; a possible D gene is TRBD2 (5 bases). V was trimmed by 3 bases and J by 3 bases, leaving 7 bases between them. This CDR3 spans 13 amino acids. CDR1 and CDR2 from the germline V gene are LGHNA and YSLEER.

The chain combines TRBV11-3 with TRBJ1-3; D perhaps matches TRBD1 (5 bases). CDR1 is SGHNT, CDR2 YENEEA, per germline. The CDR3 runs 13 residues. Trimming shortened V by 5 bases and J by 7 bases, and 12 bases separated the two germline ends. DNA for the CDR3: TGTGCCAGCAGCGCAGACAGATGGAACACCATATATTTT. Encoded protein: CASSADRWNTIYF.

V and J are TRBV7-9 and TRBJ1-2, with D tentatively TRBD1 (5 bases). Trimming took 6 bases from V and 2 from J, leaving 13 bases between them. CDR1 and CDR2 (germline): SEHNR, FQNEAQ (reference sequence). This CDR3 has 14 amino acids. The CDR3 loop is CASSSVGQNYGYTF. CDR3 nucleotide sequence: TGTGCCAGCAGTTCGGTGGGGCAGAACTATGGCTACACCTTC.

The CDR3 nucleotides read TGTGCCAGCAGTTTATCAGGCGGGCGGGGGGTTTACGAGCAGTACTTC. This sequence encodes CASSLSGGRGVYEQYF. The gene calls are TRBV27 and TRBJ2-7, with 8 nucleotides matching TRBD2. Germline-derived CDR1 and CDR2 are MNHEY and SMNVEV (reference sequence). The trim removed 0 bases at V and 4 bases at J, leaving 8 bases unmatched. The CDR3 contains 16 residues.

This chain joins TRBV11-2 and TRBJ2-2; 7 bases are shared with TRBD1. Germline loops: CDR1 SGHAT, CDR2 FQNNGV. V dropped 5 bases and J dropped 5; count of bases not matched to a gene: 14. CDR3 length: 17 residues. CDR3 residues: CASSLDRAPRGTGELFF. CDR3 in DNA: TGTGCCAGCAGCCTCGACAGGGCTCCGCGCGGGACCGGGGAGCTGTTTTTT.